The clone carrying this TCR beta chain was counted a few times. TCRdb used MiXCR to reprocess the RT-PCR reads, holding one entry per CDR3 protein. The data hold 500,000 to 700,000 distinct CDR3 sequences, with roughly 25% observed a single time. Per the germline V gene, CDR1 is SGHRS and CDR2 is YFSETQ. The V and J ends lost 0 bases and 4 bases respectively, with 11 bases between them. This CDR3 is built from 15 residues. This record comes from a study of response to subunit inactivated influenza vaccine. These data also featured in a second study, about T cells expressing NK-cell markers. From that study: Template switching by 5'RACE with UMIs generated the TCR beta cDNA. The study drew TCR beta repertoires from sorted CD3+CD56+NKG2C+, CD3+CD56+NKG2C- and CD3+CD56-NKG2C+ T cells. Dominant NKG2C+ clonotypes were found to form about 1.0-7.5% of CD8+ T cells in several donors. Also leading the CD3+CD56-NKG2C+ fraction in a few donors were these clonotypes.

The sequence derives from a man in his fifties who received an inactivated influenza vaccine. Sample: CD4+ T cells sorted from PBMCs, taken approximately 12 days after vaccination. The chain joins TRBV5-1 to TRBJ1-5, with unresolved D. The CDR3 spells CASSLVPGANQPQHF. In DNA, the CDR3 is TGCGCCAGCAGCTTGGTCCCAGGAGCAAATCAGCCCCAGCATTTT. Complete variable domain (other parts from reference TRBV5-1 and TRBJ1-5): KAGVTQTPRYLIKTRGQQVTLSCSPISGHRSVSWYQQTPGQGLQFLFEYFSETQRNKGNFPGRFSGRQFSNSRSEMNVSTLELGDSALYLCASSLVPGANQPQHFGDGTRLSIL.